This T cell receptor beta chain is drawn from a study of shared clonotypes between healthy human individuals. The deep-level immunoSEQ assay was used. TCRdb keeps only in-frame clones here, not all; method: immunoSEQ multiplex PCR. Among approximately 100,000 clones listed, about 72% were seen once. The CDR3 consists of 14 residues. Looked up from germline, CDR1 is SGHVS and CDR2 is FQNEAQ. V was clipped by 6 bases and J by 1 base, with 12 bases between them. Specimen: memory CD8+ T cells sorted from blood. Described subset: CD45RO+ cells pooled with CCR7-negative TemRA cells. The V gene is TRBV7-8, the J gene TRBJ2-5; D unclear. The sequence derives from a woman aged 30 to 39 in good health. In DNA, the CDR3 is TGTGCCAGCAGAGCAACAAGGACCCAAGAGACCCAGTACTTC. It specifies CASRATRTQETQYF. Complete variable domain (other parts from reference TRBV7-8 and TRBJ2-5): GAGVSQSPRYKVAKRGQDVALRCDPISGHVSLFWYQQALGQGPEFLTYFQNEAQLDKSGLPSDRFFAERPEGSVSTLKIQRTQQEDSAVYLCASRATRTQETQYFGPGTRLLVL.